This TCR beta chain was documented in a study of shared clonotypes between healthy human individuals. Study background: Per-donor plates numbered three CD4 naive, three CD4 memory, two CD8 naive and one CD8 memory. Findings of the study overall: When naive CD4 clonotypes were compared across a few donors, around 5% were shared.

A single count supports this clone. Its target is unknown. The sorted-subset replicate PCRs were given about 200 ng DNA, which is some 29,000 T cell genomes. The data were produced by immunoSEQ multiplex PCR, yet TCRdb's version contains in-frame clones alone and is incomplete. The sample lists some 1,600,000 clones, around 98% seen once, with roughly 0.42% in the top ten. This sequence originates from a man aged 30-40 years in good health. What was sequenced was naive CD4+ T cells sorted from blood. Subset specified: CD45RA+ positively selected.

The CDR3 sequence: CASSGLGANLNEQFF. CDR3 nucleotides: TGTGCCAGCAGCGGTCTAGGCGCCAATCTCAATGAGCAGTTCTTC. V usage is TRBV6-1 and J usage is TRBJ2-1; D is unclear. With 6 bases removed from V and 6 bases from J, the gap between germline ends came to 18 bases. Germline CDR1 MNHNS, CDR2 SASEGT. This CDR3 spans 15 amino acids.